The next 23 T cell receptor beta chains were all read from a single sample in a study of cytomegalovirus exposure and HLA in healthy donors. Primers included in the PCR were 60 Vbeta and 13 Jbeta primers. The repertoire was sequenced with immunoSEQ multiplex PCR; TCRdb's copy has only in-frame clones and lacks some. The sample has over 150,000 clones, 75% to 85% seen once. The sample was PBMCs. The receptor source for this set is a girl aged 5 to 17 in good health and CMV-seropositive.

This clone was counted only a few times. The chain employs TRBV7-8 and TRBJ2-3; D not resolved. Germline CDR1 and CDR2: SGHVS and FQNEAQ. V lost 5 bases to trimming and J lost 2 bases, with 11 bases between them. The length of the CDR3 is 14 residues. The CDR3 DNA reads as TGTGCCAGCAGCCCTGACACCTACACAGATACGCAGTATTTT. Protein: CASSPDTYTDTQYF. The complete variable domain, with remaining parts taken from reference TRBV7-8 and TRBJ2-3, reads GAGVSQSPRYKVAKRGQDVALRCDPISGHVSLFWYQQALGQGPEFLTYFQNEAQLDKSGLPSDRFFAERPEGSVSTLKIQRTQQEDSAVYLCASSPDTYTDTQYFGPGTRLTVL.

The chain carries TRBV7-8 and TRBJ1-2; 7 nucleotides agree with TRBD1. The length of the CDR3 is 15 residues. Losses at the gene ends were 5 bases for V and 9 bases for J; bases not matched to a gene: 15. Germline V CDR1 and CDR2: SGHVS, FQNEAQ. The CDR3 region is CASSKCRDSPLSYTF. CDR3 nucleotides: TGTGCCAGCAGCAAATGCCGGGACAGTCCGTTAAGCTACACCTTC.

This clone was seen a few times. The J gene is TRBJ1-5, the V gene TRBV30; D is undetermined. Trimming removed 4 bases from V and 2 bases from J, with 12 bases in between. The germline CDR1 and CDR2 sequences are GTSNPN and SVGIG (reference sequence). CDR3 length: 14 residues. This chain's CDR3 is CAWNLDTRNQPQHF. CDR3 nucleotides: TGTGCCTGGAACCTTGACACTCGCAATCAGCCCCAGCATTTT.

The count of this clone is one. The chain combines TRBV6-5 with TRBJ2-1, with a tentative D call TRBD1 (5 bases). Trimming shortened V by 4 bases and J by 5 bases, and 9 bases separated the two germline ends. CDR1 and CDR2 (germline): MNHEY, SVGAGI. The CDR3 contains 13 residues. The CDR3 protein is CASSSGYNNEQFF. CDR3 sequence (DNA): TGTGCCAGCAGTTCAGGGTACAACAATGAGCAGTTCTTC.

The chain combines TRBV5-1 with TRBJ2-3; the D gene is possibly TRBD2 (6 bases). Germline CDR1 reads SGHRS; CDR2 reads YFSETQ. This CDR3 comprises 15 residues. V lost 6 bases and J lost 4, with 18 bases in between. This CDR3 is CASTWRGGEADTQYF. The CDR3 region has the DNA TGCGCCAGCACCTGGAGGGGCGGGGAGGCAGATACGCAGTATTTT.

V and J are TRBV7-9 and TRBJ2-1, with 7 positions matching TRBD2. Germline loops: CDR1 SEHNR, CDR2 FQNEAQ (reference sequence). Losses at the gene ends were 5 bases for V and 9 bases for J; bases not matched to a gene: 10. The CDR3 contains 14 residues. In nucleotides, the CDR3 is TGTGCCAGCAGCCCAGCGGGGAAGGATGGTGAGCAGTTCTTC. It codes for CASSPAGKDGEQFF.

This chain's CDR3 is CASSTSGKLFF. The DNA for the CDR3 is TGTGCCAGTAGTACCTCGGGAAAACTGTTTTTT. This chain links TRBV19 with TRBJ1-4, with D hard to call. The V gene's germline CDR1 is LNHDA and CDR2 SQIVND (reference sequence). This CDR3 is 11 amino acids long. The V end was cut by 4 bases, the J end by 10 bases, with 7 bases between. The whole variable domain, filled in from reference TRBV19 and TRBJ1-4, reads DGGITQSPKYLFRKEGQNVTLSCEQNLNHDAMYWYRQDPGQGLRLIYYSQIVNDFQKGDIAEGYSVSREKKESFPLTVTSAQKNPTAFYLCASSTSGKLFFGSGTQLSVL.

The table lists this clone with a count of one. This chain connects TRBV9 to TRBJ2-5; D is perhaps TRBD2 (6 bases). The CDR3 contains 16 residues. Trimming stripped 1 base from V and 1 base from J, with 14 bases between. Germline lookup yields CDR1 SGDLS and CDR2 YYNGEE. The CDR3 spells CASSVLAGTIQETQYF. CDR3 in DNA: TGTGCCAGCAGCGTACTGGCGGGGACGATCCAAGAGACCCAGTACTTC.

This chain uses TRBV7-2 with TRBJ2-7, with 9 bases matching TRBD1. The CDR3 has 15 residues. V shed 4 bases, J shed 1 base, and the junction held 5 bases outside the gene matches. Germline V gene lookup returns CDR1 SGHTA and CDR2 FQGNSA. As DNA, the CDR3 is TGTGCCAGCAGCTCCTACAGGGGGCCATCCTACGAGCAGTACTTC. It codes for CASSSYRGPSYEQYF. Full variable domain (outside the CDR3, taken from reference TRBV7-2 and TRBJ2-7): GAGVSQSPSNKVTEKGKDVELRCDPISGHTALYWYRQSLGQGLEFLIYFQGNSAPDKSGLPSDRFSAERTGGSVSTLTIQRTQQEDSAVYLCASSSYRGPSYEQYFGPGTRLTVT.

The chain joins TRBV5-1 to TRBJ2-3, with 9 bases lining up with TRBD2. Trimming cost V 0 bases and J 0 bases; bases outside gene matches: 8. The CDR3 has 18 residues. Germline values: CDR1 SGHRS, CDR2 YFSETQ. The CDR3 nucleotides read TGCGCCAGCAGCTTGGGGGGTAGCGGGGGCCCTAGCACAGATACGCAGTATTTT. Encoded protein: CASSLGGSGGPSTDTQYF.

This chain connects TRBV4-1 to TRBJ1-2; possible D gene TRBD1, 5 bases. The CDR3 is 16 amino acids. Deletions cut 0 bases from V and 1 base from J, with 12 bases between. The V gene's germline CDR1 is MGHRA and CDR2 YSYEKL. The CDR3 coding sequence is TGCGCCAGCAGCCAAGATTTGGGGGGGAGTAACTATGGCTACACCTTC. This gives the protein CASSQDLGGSNYGYTF.

This clone was seen a few times. The rearrangement joins TRBV5-8 to TRBJ2-5; maybe TRBD1 (6 bases). With 4 bases removed from V and 5 bases from J, the gap between germline ends came to 21 bases. The length of the CDR3 is 16 residues. Germline lookup yields CDR1 SGHTS and CDR2 YDEGEE. The DNA for the CDR3 is TGTGCCAGCAGCAGACGGACACACAGGGAAGGGGAGACCCAGTACTTC. This encodes CASSRRTHREGETQYF.

This sequence joins TRBV9 and TRBJ1-6; D unclear. The germline V gene has CDR1 SGDLS and CDR2 YYNGEE. The CDR3 length is 13 residues. V was clipped by 2 bases and J by 9 bases, with 9 bases between them. The CDR3 spells CASSVEGGSPLHF. CDR3 DNA: TGTGCCAGCAGCGTCGAGGGAGGTTCACCCCTCCACTTT.

This clone was recorded once. The chain joins TRBV6-6 to TRBJ2-1; 10 nucleotides match TRBD1. The germline V gene encodes CDR1 MNHNY and CDR2 SVGAGI (reference sequence). The CDR3 has 13 amino acids. The J segment lost 9 bases and the V segment lost 5 bases, leaving 4 bases of the junction unmatched. CDR3 residues: CASSGGQGREQFF. The CDR3 DNA reads TGTGCCAGCAGTGGGGGACAGGGGCGTGAGCAGTTCTTC.

The chain has TRBV6-1 and TRBJ2-7; no definite D call. Germline V CDR1 and CDR2: MNHNS, SASEGT. Trimming stripped 3 bases from V and 2 bases from J, with 14 bases between. This CDR3 has 15 amino acids. CDR3 in DNA: TGTGCCAGCAGTGAGAGACGGTTAGCCGCCTACGAGCAGTACTTC. Translating gives CASSERRLAAYEQYF.

There are a few counts of this clone. The J gene is TRBJ2-1, the V gene TRBV10-3; 7 bases are shared with TRBD1. CDR1 is ENHRY, CDR2 SYGVKD, per germline. The junction had 2 bases not matched to a gene; V was cut back by 6 bases and J by 0 bases. This CDR3 comprises 14 residues. The CDR3 DNA reads TGTGCCATCAGGGGGACAGACTCCTACAATGAGCAGTTCTTC. Protein product: CAIRGTDSYNEQFF.

This sequence joins TRBV5-1 and TRBJ1-3, with 11 bases that match TRBD1. V trimming: 1 base; J trimming: 2 bases; junction bases outside the gene matches: 8. The CDR3 is 18 residues long. Germline V CDR1 and CDR2: SGHRS, YFSETQ. The CDR3 DNA reads TGCGCCAGCAGCTTGTTGGGACAGGGGGTACAGGCTGGAAACACCATATATTTT. Its protein product is CASSLLGQGVQAGNTIYF. The complete variable domain, with remaining parts taken from reference TRBV5-1 and TRBJ1-3, reads KAGVTQTPRYLIKTRGQQVTLSCSPISGHRSVSWYQQTPGQGLQFLFEYFSETQRNKGNFPGRFSGRQFSNSRSEMNVSTLELGDSALYLCASSLLGQGVQAGNTIYFGEGSWLTVV.

The chain uses TRBV11-2 and TRBJ1-2; D call uncertain. Deletions cut 5 bases from V and 2 bases from J, with 9 bases between. Per the germline V gene, CDR1 is SGHAT and CDR2 is FQNNGV. The CDR3 consists of 13 residues. The CDR3: CASSRGYNYGYTF. Written as DNA, the CDR3 is TGTGCCAGCAGCCGGGGTTACAACTATGGCTACACCTTC.

The chain joins TRBV5-6 to TRBJ2-1; 8 bases fit TRBD2. The CDR3 length is 16 residues. J was trimmed by 1 base and V by 4 bases; bases with no gene match: 7. The germline gives CDR1 SGHDT, CDR2 YYEEEE. The CDR3 nucleotides read TGTGCCAGCAGCGGTGGCGAGCGGGGGTCCTACAATGAGCAGTTCTTC. Its translation: CASSGGERGSYNEQFF. Based on the CDR3 plus reference TRBV5-6 and TRBJ2-1, the full variable domain is DAGVTQSPTHLIKTRGQQVTLRCSPKSGHDTVSWYQQALGQGPQFIFQYYEEEERQRGNFPDRFSGHQFPNYSSELNVNALLLGDSALYLCASSGGERGSYNEQFFGPGTRLTVL.

The chain carries TRBV10-3 and TRBJ2-3; D gene unclear. The CDR3 length is 15 residues. Trimming cost V 4 bases and J 0 bases, with 11 bases left between them. Germline assignment: CDR1 ENHRY and CDR2 SYGVKD. The CDR3 coding sequence is TGTGCCATCAGTGCAGGCAGTCCGAGCACAGATACGCAGTATTTT. This encodes CAISAGSPSTDTQYF.

The genes are TRBV7-2 and TRBJ1-5; TRBD1 aligns across 7 bases. V gave up 5 bases and J gave up 7 bases; unmatched junction bases: 5. The CDR3 covers 13 residues. Per the germline V gene, CDR1 is SGHTA and CDR2 is FQGNSA. The CDR3 is CASSADRVQPQHF. The CDR3 bases are TGTGCCAGCAGCGCCGACAGGGTCCAGCCCCAGCATTTT.

The chain uses TRBV11-3 and TRBJ2-7, with D maybe TRBD2 (5 bases). CDR1 SGHNT and CDR2 YENEEA come from the germline V gene. V was shortened by 1 base and J by 3 bases, with 13 bases between the two germline ends. The CDR3 contains 15 residues. CDR3 nucleotides: TGTGCCAGCAGCTTAGCTAGCCAGTGCGACTACGAGCAGTACTTC. Translation gives CASSLASQCDYEQYF.

The J gene is TRBJ2-7, the V gene TRBV2; a weak D match, TRBD1 (5 bases). Germline lookup yields CDR1 SNHLY and CDR2 FYNNEI. Trimming took 8 bases from V and 2 from J, leaving 13 bases between them. The CDR3 is 13 amino acids. The CDR3 sequence: CASGPGWAYEQYF. The CDR3 DNA reads TGTGCCAGCGGGCCAGGGTGGGCCTACGAGCAGTACTTC.